This is a list of T cell receptor beta chains from one sample in a study of blood T cell repertoires in COVID-19. Clones were sequenced by immunoSEQ multiplex PCR, and TCRdb holds only the in-frame ones, with some missing. The table records roughly 190,000 clones, 70% to 90% of them present only once. The sequenced sample was peripheral blood. The receptors here all came from a man in his fifties or sixties with active or convalescent COVID-19. The CDR3 runs from the conserved cysteine through the conserved F or W. Fields, in order: D gene, J gene, V gene, clone size, CDR3 protein, CDR3 DNA. The D gene is left open where the match is weak. Where a row states a size, it is once, few, many or the class of an expanded clone; other rows omit it.

d_call: TRBD1; j_call: TRBJ1-1; v_call: TRBV30; clone_size: .; cdr3_aa: CAWRRDRALAFF; cdr3_nt: TGTGCCTGGAGGAGAGACAGGGCTTTGGCTTTCTTT
d_call: .; j_call: TRBJ2-7; v_call: TRBV21-1; clone_size: .; cdr3_aa: CASSGSPLGQGSYEQYF; cdr3_nt: TGTGCCAGCAGCGGATCGCCCTTAGGACAGGGGAGTTACGAGCAGTACTTC
d_call: .; j_call: TRBJ1-5; v_call: TRBV6-6; clone_size: .; cdr3_aa: CASRGQLLGNQPQHF; cdr3_nt: TGTGCCAGCAGAGGACAGCTCCTAGGCAATCAGCCCCAGCATTTT
d_call: TRBD1; j_call: TRBJ2-3; v_call: TRBV2; clone_size: .; cdr3_aa: CASSGQGVDTQYF; cdr3_nt: TGTGCCAGCAGTGGACAGGGGGTGGATACGCAGTATTTT
d_call: TRBD1; j_call: TRBJ1-1; v_call: TRBV27; clone_size: .; cdr3_aa: CASSLAGTGGYEAFF; cdr3_nt: TGTGCCAGCAGTTTAGCCGGGACAGGGGGTTATGAAGCTTTCTTT
d_call: .; j_call: TRBJ2-2; v_call: TRBV7-7; clone_size: once; cdr3_aa: CASGRNTGELFF; cdr3_nt: TGTGCCAGCGGGCGGAACACCGGGGAGCTGTTTTTT
d_call: .; j_call: TRBJ1-6; v_call: TRBV24-1; clone_size: .; cdr3_aa: CATSETTGTPSSYNSPLHF; cdr3_nt: TGTGCCACCAGTGAAACTACCGGGACACCGAGCTCCTATAATTCACCCCTCCACTTT
d_call: .; j_call: TRBJ1-1; v_call: TRBV19; clone_size: few; cdr3_aa: CASSPRKRGWTEAFF; cdr3_nt: TGTGCCAGTAGTCCCCGAAAACGAGGGTGGACTGAAGCTTTCTTT
d_call: TRBD1; j_call: TRBJ1-2; v_call: TRBV27; clone_size: .; cdr3_aa: CASSLSDRVGGYTF; cdr3_nt: TGTGCCAGCAGTTTGTCGGACAGGGTGGGTGGCTACACCTTC
d_call: .; j_call: TRBJ2-7; v_call: TRBV7-2; clone_size: .; cdr3_aa: CASSLGRAYEQYF; cdr3_nt: TGTGCCAGCAGCTTAGGGCGGGCCTACGAGCAGTACTTC
d_call: .; j_call: TRBJ1-5; v_call: TRBV6-5; clone_size: .; cdr3_aa: CASCKDILRGQPQHF; cdr3_nt: TGTGCCAGTTGCAAAGATATATTGCGCGGTCAGCCCCAGCATTTT
d_call: TRBD2; j_call: TRBJ2-7; v_call: TRBV27; clone_size: .; cdr3_aa: CASSFLGGIYEQYF; cdr3_nt: TGTGCCAGCAGTTTCCTCGGGGGGATATACGAGCAGTACTTC
d_call: .; j_call: TRBJ2-7; v_call: TRBV7-2; clone_size: .; cdr3_aa: CASSLGSGAWEQYF; cdr3_nt: TGTGCCAGCAGCTTAGGTTCCGGAGCTTGGGAGCAGTACTTC
d_call: .; j_call: TRBJ1-1; v_call: TRBV19; clone_size: .; cdr3_aa: CASSLWGDTEAFF; cdr3_nt: TGTGCCAGTAGTCTCTGGGGAGACACTGAAGCTTTCTTT
d_call: .; j_call: TRBJ1-2; v_call: TRBV4-1; clone_size: .; cdr3_aa: CASSQERAEGYTF; cdr3_nt: TGCGCCAGCAGCCAAGAGCGGGCGGAGGGCTACACCTTC
d_call: TRBD1; j_call: TRBJ2-1; v_call: TRBV5-1; clone_size: .; cdr3_aa: CASGRDRGNEQFF; cdr3_nt: TGCGCCAGCGGCCGGGACAGGGGTAATGAGCAGTTCTTC
d_call: .; j_call: TRBJ2-5; v_call: TRBV7-8; clone_size: .; cdr3_aa: CASSFGGDQETQYF; cdr3_nt: TGTGCCAGCAGCTTCGGCGGCGATCAAGAGACCCAGTACTTC
d_call: .; j_call: TRBJ1-6; v_call: TRBV6-6; clone_size: .; cdr3_aa: CASSRGIGGSSYNSPLHF; cdr3_nt: TGTGCCAGCAGTCGTGGGATCGGCGGGAGCTCCTATAATTCACCCCTCCACTTT
d_call: TRBD2; j_call: TRBJ2-4; v_call: TRBV7-9; clone_size: .; cdr3_aa: CASSPTGGSLAKNIQYF; cdr3_nt: TGTGCCAGCAGCCCTACCGGGGGGTCCTTAGCCAAAAACATTCAGTACTTC
d_call: TRBD1; j_call: TRBJ1-1; v_call: TRBV19; clone_size: .; cdr3_aa: CASRNGQGANTEAFF; cdr3_nt: TGTGCCAGTCGAAACGGACAGGGGGCCAACACTGAAGCTTTCTTT
d_call: .; j_call: TRBJ1-5; v_call: TRBV6-5; clone_size: .; cdr3_aa: CASNGNQPQHF; cdr3_nt: TGTGCCAGCAACGGGAATCAGCCCCAGCATTTT
d_call: .; j_call: TRBJ1-4; v_call: TRBV18; clone_size: .; cdr3_aa: CASSPPYNEKLFF; cdr3_nt: TGTGCCAGCTCACCACCCTATAATGAAAAACTGTTTTTT
d_call: TRBD1; j_call: TRBJ1-1; v_call: TRBV6-5; clone_size: .; cdr3_aa: CASRSMTGMNTEAFF; cdr3_nt: TGTGCCAGCAGGTCAATGACAGGGATGAACACTGAAGCTTTCTTT
d_call: .; j_call: TRBJ1-5; v_call: TRBV7-8; clone_size: many; cdr3_aa: CASSLGQSYSNQPQHF; cdr3_nt: TGTGCCAGCAGCTTAGGACAGAGTTATAGCAATCAGCCCCAGCATTTT
d_call: TRBD1; j_call: TRBJ1-5; v_call: TRBV7-8; clone_size: .; cdr3_aa: CASSLVGRGIEQPQHF; cdr3_nt: TGTGCCAGCAGCTTAGTAGGCAGGGGGATAGAGCAGCCCCAGCATTTT
d_call: .; j_call: TRBJ2-5; v_call: TRBV7-3; clone_size: .; cdr3_aa: CASSLSRDSPETQYF; cdr3_nt: TGTGCCAGCAGTCTATCCCGGGACTCACCAGAGACCCAGTACTTC
d_call: .; j_call: TRBJ1-6; v_call: TRBV5-4; clone_size: .; cdr3_aa: CASSLWTANSPLHF; cdr3_nt: TGTGCCAGCAGCCTATGGACAGCCAATTCACCCCTCCACTTT
d_call: .; j_call: TRBJ1-4; v_call: TRBV27; clone_size: .; cdr3_aa: CASKRRADEKLFF; cdr3_nt: TGTGCCAGCAAACGGCGGGCGGATGAAAAACTGTTTTTT
d_call: .; j_call: TRBJ2-3; v_call: TRBV19; clone_size: once; cdr3_aa: CATVRGGTGTTDTQYF; cdr3_nt: TGTGCCACCGTTCGGGGGGGGACAGGGACAACAGATACGCAGTATTTT
d_call: TRBD1; j_call: TRBJ1-2; v_call: TRBV6-6; clone_size: .; cdr3_aa: CASSYGTGGDFGGYTF; cdr3_nt: TGTGCCAGCAGTTACGGGACAGGGGGCGATTTTGGAGGCTACACCTTC
d_call: .; j_call: TRBJ2-2; v_call: TRBV5-1; clone_size: .; cdr3_aa: CASSLGSGTGELFF; cdr3_nt: TGCGCCAGCAGCTTGGGTTCGGGCACCGGGGAGCTGTTTTTT
d_call: .; j_call: TRBJ1-3; v_call: TRBV9; clone_size: .; cdr3_aa: CASSAGDKSSGNTIYF; cdr3_nt: TGTGCCAGCAGCGCCGGGGACAAGAGCTCTGGAAACACCATATATTTT
d_call: .; j_call: TRBJ1-1; v_call: TRBV6-1; clone_size: .; cdr3_aa: CASSENHYNTEAFF; cdr3_nt: TGTGCCAGCAGTGAAAACCACTATAACACTGAAGCTTTCTTT
d_call: TRBD2; j_call: TRBJ2-5; v_call: TRBV11-2; clone_size: .; cdr3_aa: CASSLLAGSQETQYF; cdr3_nt: TGTGCCAGCAGCCTCCTAGCGGGGAGCCAAGAGACCCAGTACTTC
d_call: TRBD1; j_call: TRBJ1-6; v_call: TRBV6-6; clone_size: .; cdr3_aa: CASTPAQGTVNSPLHF; cdr3_nt: TGTGCCAGCACGCCGGCACAGGGGACCGTTAATTCACCCCTCCACTTT
d_call: .; j_call: TRBJ2-7; v_call: TRBV11-2; clone_size: .; cdr3_aa: CASSLVGQGLYEQYF; cdr3_nt: TGTGCCAGCAGCTTAGTTGGCCAGGGGTTATACGAGCAGTACTTC
d_call: .; j_call: TRBJ2-5; v_call: TRBV10-3; clone_size: .; cdr3_aa: CAISRGQETQYF; cdr3_nt: TGTGCCATTTCTCGGGGACAAGAGACCCAGTACTTC
d_call: TRBD1; j_call: TRBJ1-2; v_call: TRBV6-5; clone_size: .; cdr3_aa: CASKGTGGGYTF; cdr3_nt: TGTGCCAGCAAAGGGACAGGGGGGGGCTACACCTTC
d_call: .; j_call: TRBJ2-2; v_call: TRBV24-1; clone_size: once; cdr3_aa: CATSATGNTGELFF; cdr3_nt: TGTGCCACCAGTGCGACAGGGAACACCGGGGAGCTGTTTTTT
d_call: TRBD2; j_call: TRBJ2-2; v_call: TRBV11-2; clone_size: .; cdr3_aa: CASSPGGAGELFF; cdr3_nt: TGTGCCAGCAGCCCGGGGGGGGCCGGGGAGCTGTTTTTT
d_call: TRBD2; j_call: TRBJ2-3; v_call: TRBV5-4; clone_size: .; cdr3_aa: CASSSEGLAGVDTQYF; cdr3_nt: TGTGCCAGCAGCTCCGAGGGACTAGCGGGGGTAGATACGCAGTATTTT
d_call: .; j_call: TRBJ1-6; v_call: TRBV19; clone_size: .; cdr3_aa: CASSISRGTDSPLHF; cdr3_nt: TGTGCCAGTAGTATAAGTCGGGGAACGGATTCACCCCTCCACTTT
d_call: TRBD1; j_call: TRBJ1-2; v_call: TRBV15; clone_size: .; cdr3_aa: CATSREQGAGYGYTF; cdr3_nt: TGTGCCACCAGCAGAGAACAGGGGGCTGGCTATGGCTACACCTTC
d_call: TRBD1; j_call: TRBJ1-1; v_call: TRBV7-9; clone_size: .; cdr3_aa: CASSPQGKVGTEAFF; cdr3_nt: TGTGCCAGCAGCCCACAGGGGAAAGTGGGCACTGAAGCTTTCTTT
d_call: .; j_call: TRBJ1-4; v_call: TRBV19; clone_size: .; cdr3_aa: CASTYRENEKLFF; cdr3_nt: TGTGCCAGTACCTACAGGGAGAATGAAAAACTGTTTTTT
d_call: TRBD2; j_call: TRBJ2-3; v_call: TRBV4-2; clone_size: .; cdr3_aa: CASSQLGLAGGSRGTDTQYF; cdr3_nt: TGTGCCAGCAGCCAACTGGGACTAGCGGGGGGGTCCCGTGGCACAGATACGCAGTATTTT
d_call: .; j_call: TRBJ2-3; v_call: TRBV5-5; clone_size: .; cdr3_aa: CASSFGKIPDTQYF; cdr3_nt: TGTGCCAGCAGCTTCGGGAAAATCCCAGATACGCAGTATTTT
d_call: .; j_call: TRBJ1-1; v_call: TRBV3-1/TRBV3-2; clone_size: .; cdr3_aa: CASSQGPYTEAFF; cdr3_nt: TGTGCCAGCAGCCAAGGTCCATACACTGAAGCTTTCTTT
d_call: .; j_call: TRBJ2-7; v_call: TRBV12-3/TRBV12-4; clone_size: .; cdr3_aa: CASSLGQYYEQYF; cdr3_nt: TGTGCCAGCAGTTTAGGGCAGTACTACGAGCAGTACTTC
d_call: TRBD1; j_call: TRBJ2-5; v_call: TRBV7-9; clone_size: .; cdr3_aa: CASSILTGLETQYF; cdr3_nt: TGTGCCAGCAGCATACTGACAGGGCTGGAGACCCAGTACTTC
d_call: .; j_call: TRBJ2-2; v_call: TRBV19; clone_size: once; cdr3_aa: CASSIGDTHTGELFF; cdr3_nt: TGTGCCAGTAGTATAGGGGACACCCACACCGGGGAGCTGTTTTTT
d_call: .; j_call: TRBJ2-3; v_call: TRBV5-1; clone_size: .; cdr3_aa: CASSYRDFQTDTQYF; cdr3_nt: TGCGCCAGCAGCTACCGGGACTTTCAAACAGATACGCAGTATTTT
d_call: .; j_call: TRBJ2-1; v_call: TRBV10-2; clone_size: once; cdr3_aa: CASKGLAPYNEQFF; cdr3_nt: TGCGCCAGCAAGGGGCTAGCGCCCTACAATGAGCAGTTCTTC
d_call: TRBD2; j_call: TRBJ2-1; v_call: TRBV6-5; clone_size: .; cdr3_aa: CASSYLTSGGNEQFF; cdr3_nt: TGTGCCAGCAGTTACCTGACTAGCGGGGGAAATGAGCAGTTCTTC